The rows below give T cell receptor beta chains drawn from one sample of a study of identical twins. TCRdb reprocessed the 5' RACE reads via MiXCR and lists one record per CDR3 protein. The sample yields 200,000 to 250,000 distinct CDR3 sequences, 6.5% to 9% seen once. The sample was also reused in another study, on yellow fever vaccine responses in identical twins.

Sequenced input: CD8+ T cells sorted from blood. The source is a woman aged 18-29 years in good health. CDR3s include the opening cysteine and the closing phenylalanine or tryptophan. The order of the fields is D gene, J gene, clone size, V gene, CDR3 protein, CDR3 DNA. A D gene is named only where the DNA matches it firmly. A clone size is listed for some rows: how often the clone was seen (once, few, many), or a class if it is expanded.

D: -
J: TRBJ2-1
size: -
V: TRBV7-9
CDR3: CASTQTSYNEEFF
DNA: TGTGCCAGCACACAGACGTCCTACAATGAGGAGTTCTTC

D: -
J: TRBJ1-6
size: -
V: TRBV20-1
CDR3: CSARGGSSSYNSPLHF
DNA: TGCAGTGCTCGGGGGGGCAGCAGCTCCTATAATTCACCCCTCCACTTT

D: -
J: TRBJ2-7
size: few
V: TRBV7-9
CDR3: CASSLGNFEQYF
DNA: TGTGCCAGCAGCTTAGGGAATTTCGAGCAGTACTTC

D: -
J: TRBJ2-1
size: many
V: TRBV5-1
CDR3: CASSPTGKPLYEQFF
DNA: TGCGCCAGCTCCCCAACCGGGAAACCGCTCTATGAGCAGTTCTTC

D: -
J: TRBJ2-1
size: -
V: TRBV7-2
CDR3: CASAIGLRGRDEQFF
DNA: TGTGCCAGCGCCATAGGACTCCGGGGACGTGATGAGCAGTTCTTC

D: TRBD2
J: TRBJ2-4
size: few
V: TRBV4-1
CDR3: CASSTRTSDPENIQYF
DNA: TGCGCCAGCAGCACCCGGACTAGCGATCCCGAAAACATTCAGTACTTC

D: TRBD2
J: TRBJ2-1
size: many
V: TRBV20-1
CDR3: CSARRWTSGGNEQFF
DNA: TGCAGTGCTAGACGGTGGACTAGCGGGGGGAATGAGCAGTTCTTC

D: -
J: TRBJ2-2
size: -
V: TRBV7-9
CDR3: CAGTVGSGELFF
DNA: TGTGCCGGCACGGTGGGTTCCGGGGAGCTGTTTTTT

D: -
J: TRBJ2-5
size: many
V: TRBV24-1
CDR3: CATSELRTGGSETQYF
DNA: TGTGCCACCAGTGAGCTGAGGACTGGAGGGAGCGAGACCCAGTACTTC

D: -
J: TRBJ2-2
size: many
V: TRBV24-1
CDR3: CATESESGELFF
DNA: TGTGCCACCGAGTCGGAGAGCGGGGAGCTGTTTTTT

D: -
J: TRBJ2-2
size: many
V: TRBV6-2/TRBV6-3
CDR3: CASSYEGTDTGELFF
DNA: TGTGCCAGCAGTTACGAGGGGACGGACACCGGGGAGCTGTTTTTT

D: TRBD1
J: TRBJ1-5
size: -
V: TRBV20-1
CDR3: CSARGMNRGWYGQPQHF
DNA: TGCAGTGCTAGGGGGATGAACAGGGGGTGGTACGGTCAGCCCCAGCATTTT

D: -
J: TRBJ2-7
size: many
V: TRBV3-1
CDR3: CASSHGASSYEQYF
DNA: TGTGCCAGCAGCCATGGGGCGAGCTCCTACGAGCAGTACTTC

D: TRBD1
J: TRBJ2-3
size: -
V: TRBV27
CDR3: CASSFRRTGTQYF
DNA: TGTGCCAGCAGTTTTAGGCGGACAGGTACGCAGTATTTT

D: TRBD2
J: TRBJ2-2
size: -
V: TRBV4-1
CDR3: CASSQRVAGANTGELFF
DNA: TGCGCCAGCAGCCAGCGGGTAGCGGGAGCGAACACCGGGGAGCTGTTTTTT

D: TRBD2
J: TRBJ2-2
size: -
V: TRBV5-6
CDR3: CASSAGTSLGELFF
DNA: TGTGCCAGCAGCGCTGGGACTAGCCTCGGGGAGCTGTTTTTT

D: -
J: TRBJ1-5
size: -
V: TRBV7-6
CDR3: CASSLRAGYQPQHF
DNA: TGTGCCAGCAGCTTAAGAGCAGGGTATCAGCCCCAGCATTTT

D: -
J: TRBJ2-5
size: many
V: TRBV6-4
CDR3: CASGGNWETQYF
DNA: TGTGCCAGCGGGGGCAATTGGGAGACCCAGTACTTC

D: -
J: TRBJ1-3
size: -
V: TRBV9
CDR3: CASSSDHRVDTIYF
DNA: TGTGCCAGCAGCTCCGACCACAGGGTCGACACCATATATTTT

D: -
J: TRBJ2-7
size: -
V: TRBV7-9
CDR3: CASSSSESSYEQYF
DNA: TGTGCCAGCAGCTCTAGCGAGAGCTCCTACGAGCAGTACTTC

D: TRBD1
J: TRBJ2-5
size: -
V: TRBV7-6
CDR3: CASSIGQAQETQYF
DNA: TGTGCCAGCAGCATAGGACAGGCCCAAGAGACCCAGTACTTC

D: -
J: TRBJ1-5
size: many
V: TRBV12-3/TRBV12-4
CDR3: CASRKGGSNQPQHF
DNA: TGTGCCAGCAGGAAAGGGGGTAGCAATCAGCCCCAGCATTTT

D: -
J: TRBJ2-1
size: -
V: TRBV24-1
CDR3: CATSDFPGNDNEQFF
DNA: TGTGCCACCAGTGATTTTCCAGGCAATGACAATGAGCAGTTCTTC

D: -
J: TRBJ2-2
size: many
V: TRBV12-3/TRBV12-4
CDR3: CASSWQRSTGELFF
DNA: TGTGCCAGCAGTTGGCAGCGAAGTACCGGGGAGCTGTTTTTT

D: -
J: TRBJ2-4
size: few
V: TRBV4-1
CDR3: CASSQDGLAQYF
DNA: TGCGCCAGCAGCCAAGATGGGTTGGCCCAGTACTTC

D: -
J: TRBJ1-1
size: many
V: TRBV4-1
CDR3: CASDQGGNTEAFF
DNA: TGCGCCAGCGACCAGGGTGGGAACACTGAAGCTTTCTTT

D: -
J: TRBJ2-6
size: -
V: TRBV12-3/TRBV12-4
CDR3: CASLGGANVLTF
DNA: TGTGCCAGCCTTGGAGGGGCCAACGTCCTGACTTTC

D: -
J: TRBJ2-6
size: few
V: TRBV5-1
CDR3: CASSPTTGSGANVLTF
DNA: TGCGCCAGCAGTCCAACTACAGGCTCTGGGGCCAACGTCCTGACTTTC

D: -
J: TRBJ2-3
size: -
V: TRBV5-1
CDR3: CASSFSRETDTQYF
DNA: TGCGCCAGCAGCTTTTCCCGGGAGACAGATACGCAGTATTTT

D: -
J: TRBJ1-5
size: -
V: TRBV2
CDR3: CASSEGLGSNQPQHF
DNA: TGTGCCAGCAGTGAGGGTCTGGGGAGCAATCAGCCCCAGCATTTT